This is a list of T cell receptor beta chains from one sample in a study of cytomegalovirus exposure and HLA in healthy donors. The data were produced by immunoSEQ multiplex PCR, yet TCRdb's version contains in-frame clones alone and is incomplete. The sample records over 200,000 clones, about 84% being singletons. Sequenced: PBMCs. Source of these receptors: a human donor in good health. Each CDR3 is given with its conserved first and last residue. The D gene is left open where the match is weak. Part of the rows lack a size; the others show once, few, many or a class for expanded clones.

>.|TRBV7-2|.|TRBJ2-3
TGTGCCAGCAGCTTAGGAGGAACAGATACGCAGTATTTT
CASSLGGTDTQYF
>.|TRBV5-4|TRBD1|TRBJ2-5
TGTGCCAGCAGCCAACAGGGACAGGCTAGGGAGACCCAGTACTTC
CASSQQGQARETQYF
>.|TRBV4-2|TRBD1|TRBJ1-5
TGTGCCAGCAGCCAAAACACGGACAGGGGGTTAAACCAGCCCCAGCATTTT
CASSQNTDRGLNQPQHF
>.|TRBV4-3|.|TRBJ1-2
TGCGCCAGCAGCCAAGATAGGACGGGGCGGGGGGACTATGGCTACACCTTC
CASSQDRTGRGDYGYTF
>.|TRBV7-2|TRBD1|TRBJ1-6
TGTGCCAGCAGCTTTTGGACAGGGAGGGGTTCACCCCTCCACTTT
CASSFWTGRGSPLHF
>.|TRBV5-4|TRBD2|TRBJ2-7
TGTGCCAGCAGCTTGGATAGCGGGAGGGCCTACGAGCAGTACTTC
CASSLDSGRAYEQYF
>.|TRBV5-1|TRBD1|TRBJ2-7
TGCGCCAGCAGCTCGAAGGGCAGGGGGAGCTCCTACGAGCAGTACTTC
CASSSKGRGSSYEQYF
>.|TRBV28|.|TRBJ2-1
TGTGCCAGCAGGCTTCTCAGAGGGGGATCGGACAATGAGCAGTTCTTC
CASRLLRGGSDNEQFF
>few|TRBV6-4|TRBD2|TRBJ2-1
TGTGCCAGCAGTGGAACTAGCGGGAGCACAGATGAGCAGTTCTTC
CASSGTSGSTDEQFF
>.|TRBV2|TRBD1|TRBJ1-2
TGTGCCAGCAGTGAAAGGTCAGGGGGGAGTAACTATGGCTACACCTTC
CASSERSGGSNYGYTF
>.|TRBV28|.|TRBJ2-7
TGTGCCAGCAGTCCATCAGGGGGAGGAAAGCAGTACTTC
CASSPSGGGKQYF
>.|TRBV13|TRBD2|TRBJ2-1
TGTGCCAGCAGCCCGGGGACTACCCCCTACAATGAGCAGTTCTTC
CASSPGTTPYNEQFF
>.|TRBV7-3|TRBD1|TRBJ1-1
TGTGCCAGCAGCCATACCGGGACAGGGGGCGAAGCTTTCTTT
CASSHTGTGGEAFF
>.|TRBV9|TRBD1|TRBJ1-2
TGTGCCAGCAGCTCGAGGACAGGGGCCAACTATGGCTACACCTTC
CASSSRTGANYGYTF
>.|TRBV2|TRBD1|TRBJ2-7
TGTGCCAGCAGTCGCGACAGGGGCGGCTACGAGCAGTACTTC
CASSRDRGGYEQYF
>.|TRBV5-4|.|TRBJ2-7
TGTGCCAGCAGCTTGCCACTCGGGAGCTCCTACGAGCAGTACTTC
CASSLPLGSSYEQYF
>.|TRBV11-2|.|TRBJ2-7
TGTGCCAGCAGCTTAGGTCCAGAGCAGTACTTC
CASSLGPEQYF
>few|TRBV28|.|TRBJ2-7
TGTGCCAGCAGTCTAACAGGGAACTCCTACGAGCAGTACTTC
CASSLTGNSYEQYF
>once|TRBV9|TRBD1|TRBJ1-2
TGTGCCAGCAGCGCTCAGGGGGCAGGAGATGGCTACACCTTC
CASSAQGAGDGYTF
>once|TRBV7-9|TRBD1|TRBJ1-5
TGTTCCAGCAGCTTGACAGGGGTCAATCAGCCCCAGCATTTT
CSSSLTGVNQPQHF
>.|TRBV28|TRBD2|TRBJ2-3
TGTGCCAGCAAGCCCGGGGGGATAGCGTACACAGATACGCAGTATTTT
CASKPGGIAYTDTQYF
>few|TRBV7-8|.|TRBJ2-6
TGTGCCAGCAGCTTAGCTACTGGGGCCAACGTCCTGACTTTC
CASSLATGANVLTF
>.|TRBV5-3|.|TRBJ2-4
TGTGCCAGAAGCTTGAGGAGGCTAGACAAAAACATTCAGTACTTC
CARSLRRLDKNIQYF
>.|TRBV5-8|.|TRBJ2-3
TGTGCCAGCAGCTTGGGAAGCGGTGAGGGAGCCCAGTATTTT
CASSLGSGEGAQYF
>.|TRBV13|TRBD2|TRBJ2-1
TGTGCCAGCAGCCTCATGGCCATGACTAGCGGGAGCAATGAGCAGTTCTTC
CASSLMAMTSGSNEQFF
>.|TRBV7-9|TRBD2|TRBJ2-1
TGTGCCAGCAGCGCTAATCCGGGACTAGCACACAATGAGCAGTTCTTC
CASSANPGLAHNEQFF